The 9 T cell receptor beta chains in this list originate from one sample, sequenced in a study of TIL therapy for anti-PD-1-resistant metastatic lung cancer. Described time point: pre-treatment sample, taken before nivolumab and TIL therapy. The libraries were made with immunoSEQ v3. Assay: immunoSEQ multiplex PCR; the TCRdb copy retains only in-frame clones and omits some. The sample comprises about 60,000 clones, about 69% of which are singletons, and over 6.5% rests with the top ten. Sequences were derived from blood, sampled at baseline. These receptors came from a person between 25 and 79 years old with non-small cell lung cancer.

The chain uses TRBV7-2 and TRBJ2-1, with 7 bases aligning to TRBD2. From germline, CDR1 is SGHTA and CDR2 FQGNSA. The length of the CDR3 is 17 residues. Trimming took 6 bases from V and 2 from J; bases not matched to a gene: 13. CDR3 nucleotide sequence: TGTGCCAGCAGTCAAAATCTTGGACTAGAAACCTACAATGAGCAGTTCTTC. Its protein is CASSQNLGLETYNEQFF.

This clone was seen only a few times. The J gene is TRBJ2-1, the V gene TRBV30; 11 nucleotides match TRBD2. The CDR3 length is 15 residues. J gave up 0 bases and V 6 bases, and 4 bases lay outside the gene matches. Germline values: CDR1 GTSNPN, CDR2 SVGIG (reference sequence). CDR3 sequence: CACTGLAGSYNEQFF. DNA for the CDR3: TGTGCCTGTACAGGACTAGCGGGCTCCTACAATGAGCAGTTCTTC.

V gene TRBV18 combines with J gene TRBJ2-5; tentatively, D is TRBD1 (5 bases). The CDR3 runs 14 residues. The germline gives CDR1 KGHSH, CDR2 LQKENI. V was clipped by 1 base and J by 5 bases, with 11 bases between them. Here the CDR3 DNA reads TGTGCCAGCTCACCACAAGGGGTAGGGGAGACCCAGTACTTC. Protein: CASSPQGVGETQYF.

CDR3 in DNA: TGTGCCAGCAGCCAGCTGGTGGGCGGGGGCCACACAGATACGCAGTATTTT. Its protein product is CASSQLVGGGHTDTQYF. The chain links TRBV7-6 to TRBJ2-3, with a possible D match to TRBD2 (7 bases). This CDR3 is built from 17 residues. V shed 5 bases and J shed 2 bases, with 20 bases lying between them. The germline CDR1 and CDR2 sequences are SGHVS and FNYEAQ.

This clone was counted many times. The chain joins TRBV6-1 to TRBJ2-7; TRBD1 might be the D (5 bases). The V gene's germline CDR1 is MNHNS and CDR2 SASEGT. CDR3 length: 13 amino acids. Between the trimmed V and J ends, which lost 0 bases and 2 bases, there was a span of 5 bases. CDR3: CASSEARAYEQYF. DNA of the CDR3: TGTGCCAGCAGTGAAGCCAGGGCCTACGAGCAGTACTTC.

The rearrangement uses TRBV5-1 and TRBJ2-1; tentatively, D is TRBD1 or TRBD2 (6 bases each). The CDR3 is 16 residues long. The germline V and J ends were trimmed by 0 bases and 5 bases, with 15 bases remaining between them. Germline V lookup: CDR1 SGHRS, CDR2 YFSETQ. The CDR3 DNA follows: TGCGCCAGCAGCTTGGTTATCGGGGGCCCGGACAATGAGCAGTTCTTC. It codes for CASSLVIGGPDNEQFF.

There are a few counts of this clone. J is TRBJ2-5 and V is TRBV10-3; unclear D gene. CDR1 and CDR2 (germline): ENHRY, SYGVKD. CDR3 length: 13 residues. Deletions cut 10 bases from V and 1 base from J, with 13 bases between. CDR3 sequence reads: CATTPGTQETQYF. CDR3 DNA sequence: TGTGCCACAACCCCCGGCACCCAAGAGACCCAGTACTTC.

J is TRBJ2-2 and V is TRBV5-4; D might be TRBD1 or TRBD2, each matching 5 bases. The V end was cut by 3 bases, the J end by 0 bases, with 12 bases between. CDR1 and CDR2 (germline): SGHNT, YYREEE (reference sequence). The CDR3 is made up of 16 amino acids. CDR3 region: CASSWTGRANTGELFF. CDR3 nucleotide sequence: TGTGCCAGCAGCTGGACGGGACGGGCGAACACCGGGGAGCTGTTTTTT.

The chain links TRBV30 to TRBJ1-5, with D perhaps matching TRBD1 (5 bases). Germline assignment: CDR1 GTSNPN and CDR2 SVGIG (reference sequence). Deletions cut 3 bases from V and 2 bases from J, with 11 bases between. CDR3 length: 14 amino acids. The CDR3 region has the DNA TGTGCCTGGAGCCGGGGCCTCGGCAATCAGCCCCAGCATTTT. This encodes CAWSRGLGNQPQHF.